A single sample gave rise to the 18 T cell receptor beta chains below, sequenced in a study of tumour-infiltrating T cells in Burkitt lymphoma. Repertoires were generated with immunoSEQ multiplex PCR, while TCRdb's copy carries only in-frame clones and drops some. The sample lists tens of thousands of clones, around 29% occurring once. Input material: tumor tissue. The source is a human donor with Burkitt lymphoma.

A word on this clone: Other DNA sequences within the sample encode an identical CDR3. The genes are TRBV5-1 and TRBJ2-7; D call uncertain. The germline CDR1 and CDR2 sequences are SGHRS and YFSETQ. The CDR3 is made up of 14 amino acids. V dropped 0 bases and J dropped 1 base, with 8 bases sitting between them. The CDR3 nucleotides are TGCGCCAGCAGCTTGGCCGGCGGTTCCTACGAGCAGTACTTC. Protein: CASSLAGGSYEQYF.

The J gene is TRBJ1-2, the V gene TRBV7-2; D is undetermined. Germline CDR1 and CDR2: SGHTA and FQGNSA. V dropped 3 bases and J dropped 3 bases, with 8 bases sitting between them. This CDR3 region has 13 residues. The DNA for the CDR3 is TGTGCCAGCAGCTTGCAAACGGACTATGGCTACACCTTC. Protein sequence: CASSLQTDYGYTF.

This clone was counted between two and nine times. The chain has TRBV7-9 and TRBJ1-6; a possible D gene is TRBD1 (6 bases). This CDR3 has 14 residues. Per the germline V gene, CDR1 is SEHNR and CDR2 is FQNEAQ (reference sequence). V was pared by 5 bases and J by 14 bases, with 19 bases between. DNA of the CDR3: TGTGCCAGCAGCACAACAGGGTATCCTTTCACCCTCCACTTT. It translates to CASSTTGYPFTLHF.

The chain employs TRBV6-5 and TRBJ2-3; possibly TRBD2 for D (5 bases). There are 15 residues in the CDR3. The germline V gene encodes CDR1 MNHEY and CDR2 SVGAGI. V gave up 6 bases and J gave up 3 bases, with 16 bases separating them. This chain's CDR3 is CASRLWAGKTDTQYF. The CDR3 nucleotides read TGTGCCAGCAGACTCTGGGCCGGGAAGACAGATACGCAGTATTTT.

The chain's CDR3 is CASSRGSGNTGELFF. Written as DNA, the CDR3 is TGTGCCAGCAGCAGGGGGAGTGGAAACACCGGGGAGCTGTTTTTT. V usage is TRBV7-3 and J usage is TRBJ2-2; perhaps TRBD1 as D (6 bases). Germline loops: CDR1 SGHTA, CDR2 FQGTGA. Trimming pared 5 bases from V and 2 bases from J, leaving 12 bases between. The CDR3 length is 15 residues.

This clone was picked up a small number of times. The chain has TRBV5-6 and TRBJ2-3, with 8 bases that match TRBD2. The CDR3 contains 16 residues. CDR1 and CDR2 from the germline V gene are SGHDT and YYEEEE. Trimming removed 0 bases from V and 7 bases from J; junction bases left unmatched: 10. CDR3 DNA: TGTGCCAGCAGCTTGGCCCCGGGGGGGGCCTCTTATACGCAGTATTTT. This sequence encodes CASSLAPGGASYTQYF.

V and J are TRBV9 and TRBJ2-3, with a possible D match to TRBD2 (5 bases). Germline CDR1 is SGDLS and CDR2 is YYNGEE. The germline V and J ends were trimmed by 1 base and 0 bases, with 9 bases remaining between them. The CDR3 consists of 15 residues. CDR3 region: CASSVLSGSTDTQYF. Written as DNA, the CDR3 is TGTGCCAGCAGCGTATTAAGCGGTAGCACAGATACGCAGTATTTT.

This clone was picked up a small number of times. V usage is TRBV18 and J usage is TRBJ2-3; TRBD2 might be the D (6 bases). This CDR3 is built from 17 residues. V was trimmed by 2 bases and J by 1 base, leaving 16 bases between them. Per the germline V gene, CDR1 is KGHSH and CDR2 is LQKENI. CDR3 loop: CASSPKTPGEGTDTQYF. The CDR3, as DNA: TGTGCCAGCTCACCAAAAACCCCCGGGGAGGGCACAGATACGCAGTATTTT.

J is TRBJ2-3 and V is TRBV4-2; D remains ambiguous. V lost 0 bases, J lost 7 bases, and 20 bases lay in between. This CDR3 has 17 residues. Germline CDR1 is LGHNA and CDR2 is YNFKEQ. The CDR3 reads CASSQDRVDGASHTQYF. As DNA, the CDR3 is TGTGCCAGCAGCCAAGATCGGGTAGACGGCGCGTCGCATACGCAGTATTTT.

There are a few counts of this clone. V and J are TRBV19 and TRBJ1-1; D call uncertain. Germline V gene sequence: CDR1 LNHDA, CDR2 SQIVND (reference sequence). The CDR3 has 8 residues. The CDR3 reads CGRAEAFF. Here the CDR3 DNA reads TGTGGGCGAGCTGAAGCTTTCTTT.

The V and J genes are TRBV7-9 and TRBJ2-5; 8 nucleotides line up with TRBD2. Trimming at V came to 3 bases and at J to 4 bases, leaving 7 bases not matched to a gene. The CDR3 totals 15 residues. Per the germline V gene, CDR1 is SEHNR and CDR2 is FQNEAQ (reference sequence). CDR3 loop: CASSLRGAGGETQYF. DNA of the CDR3: TGTGCCAGCAGCTTGCGGGGGGCTGGGGGAGAGACCCAGTACTTC. Full variable domain (remainder filled in from reference TRBV7-9 and TRBJ2-5): DTGVSQNPRHKITKRGQNVTFRCDPISEHNRLYWYRQTLGQGPEFLTYFQNEAQLEKSRLLSDRFSAERPKGSFSTLEIQRTEQGDSAMYLCASSLRGAGGETQYFGPGTRLLVL.

The chain carries TRBV7-2 and TRBJ1-4; D unresolved. CDR1 SGHTA and CDR2 FQGNSA come from the germline V gene. V dropped 1 base and J dropped 0 bases, with 6 bases sitting between them. This CDR3 region has 15 residues. CDR3 nucleotides: TGTGCCAGCAGCTTAGACTTGGCAACTAATGAAAAACTGTTTTTT. Encoded protein: CASSLDLATNEKLFF. Looking up the rest from reference TRBV7-2 and TRBJ1-4 gives the full variable domain: GAGVSQSPSNKVTEKGKDVELRCDPISGHTALYWYRQSLGQGLEFLIYFQGNSAPDKSGLPSDRFSAERTGGSVSTLTIQRTQQEDSAVYLCASSLDLATNEKLFFGSGTQLSVL.

This chain links TRBV4-2 with TRBJ2-7; 9 positions match TRBD2. Germline V gene sequence: CDR1 LGHNA, CDR2 YNFKEQ. Trimming cost V 8 bases and J 2 bases; bases outside gene matches: 10. The CDR3 is 15 amino acids. As DNA, the CDR3 is TGTGCCAGCGCGGGGGGGTGGGCTAGCACCTACGAGCAGTACTTC. Translating it yields CASAGGWASTYEQYF.

With regard to this clone: Other nucleotide sequences from this sample produce the same CDR3. The CDR3 nucleotides read TGTGCCAGCAGCGTGGGGGGGGATACGCAGTATTTT. Translating it yields CASSVGGDTQYF. This chain uses TRBV9 with TRBJ2-3; TRBD2 matches 7 bases. Trimming removed 2 bases from V and 6 bases from J; junction bases left unmatched: 0. The CDR3 runs to 12 residues. Germline CDR1 SGDLS, CDR2 YYNGEE.

In its sample, this clone was seen a few times. The chain combines TRBV7-8 with TRBJ1-1; D is unclear. CDR1 is SGHVS and CDR2 is FQNEAQ in the germline V gene. Trimming took 5 bases from V and 1 from J, leaving 8 bases between them. The CDR3 totals 13 residues. This chain's CDR3 is CASSPQTNTEAFF. CDR3 in DNA: TGTGCCAGCAGCCCTCAGACGAACACTGAAGCTTTCTTT.

This clone turned up a few times. The genes are TRBV5-1 and TRBJ1-3; D ambiguous. The V gene lost 1 base and the J gene lost 0 bases, with 11 bases spanning the gap. This CDR3 spans 16 amino acids. CDR1 and CDR2 (germline): SGHRS, YFSETQ. The CDR3 spells CASSLSPFSSGNTIYF. Here the CDR3 DNA reads TGCGCCAGCAGCTTGTCGCCGTTTAGCTCTGGAAACACCATATATTTT.

There are a few counts of this clone. The rearrangement joins TRBV25-1 to TRBJ1-1; unclear D gene. The CDR3 is 14 residues long. V dropped 1 base and J dropped 0 bases, with 6 bases sitting between them. Germline V CDR1 and CDR2: MGHDK, SYGVNS. This chain's CDR3 is CASSESRMNTEAFF. The CDR3 coding sequence is TGTGCCAGCAGTGAATCTCGCATGAACACTGAAGCTTTCTTT.

The chain is built from TRBV15 and TRBJ1-5, with 10 bases matching TRBD1. J lost 4 bases, V lost 2 bases, and 2 bases had no gene match. The CDR3 totals 15 residues. CDR1 is LNHNV and CDR2 is YYDKDF in the germline V gene (reference sequence). The CDR3 DNA sequence: TGTGCCACCAGCAGACGGGGACAGGGGAATCAGCCCCAGCATTTT. Translation gives CATSRRGQGNQPQHF.